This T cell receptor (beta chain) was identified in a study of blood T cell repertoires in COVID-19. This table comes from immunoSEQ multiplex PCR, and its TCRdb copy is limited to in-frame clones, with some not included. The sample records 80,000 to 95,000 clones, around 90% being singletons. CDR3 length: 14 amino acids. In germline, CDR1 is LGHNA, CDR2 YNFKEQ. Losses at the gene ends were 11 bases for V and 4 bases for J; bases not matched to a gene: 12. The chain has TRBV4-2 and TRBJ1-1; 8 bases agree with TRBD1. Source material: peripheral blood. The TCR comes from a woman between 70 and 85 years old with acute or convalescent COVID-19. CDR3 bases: TGTGCCGCAGGCGCCGACAGGGGAGGCACTGAAGCTTTCTTT. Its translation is CAAGADRGGTEAFF.